The 14 T cell receptor beta chains presented below share a single source sample, sequenced in a study of OX40 agonist ivuxolimab in advanced cancers. Repertoires were generated with immunoSEQ multiplex PCR, while TCRdb's copy carries only in-frame clones and drops some. In the table there are 12,000 or so clones, under 80% of which are singletons. The specimen comprised CD4+ or CD8+ T cells sorted from blood, sampled in a trial of the OX40 agonist ivuxolimab. Receptors were obtained from an adult with an advanced solid tumor such as melanoma, head and neck, liver or kidney cancer.

This rearrangement joins TRBV4-1 to TRBJ1-4; D ambiguous. The CDR3 consists of 15 residues. CDR1 is MGHRA, CDR2 YSYEKL, per germline. Deletions cut 0 bases from V and 5 bases from J, with 10 bases between. The CDR3 reads CASSQDVGSNEKLFF. In nucleotides, the CDR3 is TGCGCCAGCAGCCAAGATGTCGGCTCCAATGAAAAACTGTTTTTT.

A remark on this clone: The same CDR3 arises from other DNA sequences in this sample as well. V is TRBV7-2 and J is TRBJ2-3; D is undetermined. The V end was cut by 1 base, the J end by 1 base, with 6 bases between. This CDR3 contains 14 residues. Germline V lookup: CDR1 SGHTA, CDR2 FQGNSA. CDR3 region: CASSLVGGTDTQYF. CDR3 nucleotides: TGTGCCAGCAGCTTAGTCGGCGGCACAGATACGCAGTATTTT.

This clone was recorded once. The J gene is TRBJ1-4, the V gene TRBV5-8; 7 bases fit TRBD1. V shed 5 bases, J shed 5 bases, and the junction held 6 bases outside the gene matches. From germline, CDR1 is SGHTS and CDR2 YDEGEE. The CDR3 has 14 residues. For the CDR3, the DNA is TGTGCCAGCAGTCACCGGGACAGAAATGAAAAACTGTTTTTT. This translates into CASSHRDRNEKLFF.

The CDR3 region is CASSDPGQGVIEAFF. The CDR3 DNA is TGTGCCAGCAGTGACCCGGGACAGGGGGTCATTGAAGCTTTCTTT. The V call is TRBV6-6, the J call TRBJ1-1; 11 nucleotides align to TRBD1. The V gene's germline CDR1 is MNHNY and CDR2 SVGAGI (reference sequence). The V gene end was trimmed by 5 bases and the J gene end by 7 bases; junction bases not matched to a gene: 9. The CDR3 extends over 15 amino acids.

The chain uses TRBV19 and TRBJ1-1; the D gene is possibly TRBD1 (6 bases). Germline loops: CDR1 LNHDA, CDR2 SQIVND (reference sequence). The CDR3 is 14 amino acids. V lost 5 bases, J lost 1 base, and 11 bases lay in between. The CDR3 nucleotides are TGTGCCAGTAGTCCCCAGGGGAGGAACACTGAAGCTTTCTTT. Encoded protein: CASSPQGRNTEAFF.

The CDR3 DNA sequence: TGTGCCAGCAGCCTGTCTTTGATGATGGGTAATGAGCAGTTCTTC. Translated: CASSLSLMMGNEQFF. This chain links TRBV27 with TRBJ2-1; unclear D gene. The ends were cut back, 6 bases at V and 7 bases at J, with 19 bases in the middle. CDR3 length equals 15 residues. CDR1 and CDR2 from the germline V gene are MNHEY and SMNVEV (reference sequence).

This chain links TRBV27 with TRBJ2-3; 8 positions agree with TRBD1. Germline V gives CDR1 MNHEY, CDR2 SMNVEV (reference sequence). With V trimmed by 5 bases and J by 0 bases, 4 bases remained unmatched. The CDR3 sequence is 15 residues long. In DNA, the CDR3 is TGTGCCAGCAGTGACCGGGACAGGAGCACAGATACGCAGTATTTT. Translating it yields CASSDRDRSTDTQYF.

The chain joins TRBV7-9 to TRBJ1-1, with D maybe TRBD1 (6 bases). Germline CDR1 reads SEHNR; CDR2 reads FQNEAQ (reference sequence). The CDR3 extends over 16 amino acids. V gave up 7 bases and J gave up 2 bases, with 20 bases separating them. CDR3 nucleotides: TGTGCCAGCACCAATGGACTACAGGGTCGCAACACTGAAGCTTTCTTT. Amino acids: CASTNGLQGRNTEAFF. Filled out from reference TRBV7-9 and TRBJ1-1, the complete variable domain reads DTGVSQNPRHKITKRGQNVTFRCDPISEHNRLYWYRQTLGQGPEFLTYFQNEAQLEKSRLLSDRFSAERPKGSFSTLEIQRTEQGDSAMYLCASTNGLQGRNTEAFFGQGTRLTVV.

By proportion, this clone is medium-sized. Written as DNA, the CDR3 is TGTGCCAGCAGGTCGACAGGGGGTGTTCTTTTGAACACTGAAGCTTTCTTT. Its translation is CASRSTGGVLLNTEAFF. V gene TRBV5-7 combines with J gene TRBJ1-1, with 9 bases identical to TRBD1. TRBV5-7 falls under the ORF class, with uncertain function. The CDR3 runs 17 residues. J gave up 0 bases and V 5 bases, and 11 bases lay outside the gene matches.

This chain joins TRBV7-8 and TRBJ1-5, with TRBD1 matching over 7 bases. The junction had 9 bases not matched to a gene; V was cut back by 4 bases and J by 0 bases. CDR1 is SGHVS, CDR2 FQNEAQ, per germline. This CDR3 spans 17 amino acids. This chain's CDR3 is CASSSLHRGYSNQPQHF. The DNA of the CDR3 is TGTGCCAGCAGCTCCCTCCACAGGGGATATAGCAATCAGCCCCAGCATTTT.

The chain carries TRBV6-5 and TRBJ2-5; D not resolved. Trimming left V 1 base short and J 2 bases short, with 11 bases between. The CDR3 contains 15 residues. Germline V gene sequence: CDR1 MNHEY, CDR2 SVGAGI. The CDR3 reads CASSYFAAAQETQYF. CDR3 DNA: TGTGCCAGCAGTTACTTCGCGGCAGCACAAGAGACCCAGTACTTC.

This chain joins TRBV7-9 and TRBJ2-3; D not certain. V gave up 4 bases and J gave up 4 bases, with 12 bases separating them. The length of the CDR3 is 14 residues. Germline V gene lookup returns CDR1 SEHNR and CDR2 FQNEAQ (reference sequence). This CDR3 is CASSSSQGADTQYF. The CDR3 DNA reads as TGTGCCAGCAGCTCATCCCAAGGTGCAGATACGCAGTATTTT.

This clone has just one count. V gene TRBV2 combines with J gene TRBJ2-7; tentatively, D is TRBD1 (5 bases). Trimming removed 5 bases at V and 4 bases at J, with 12 bases between. Germline V gene sequence: CDR1 SNHLY, CDR2 FYNNEI. This CDR3 has 13 amino acids. CDR3: CASSYLGVYEQYV. CDR3 nucleotides: TGTGCCAGCAGTTACTTAGGGGTTTACGAGCAGTACGTC.

This clone appeared a single time. V is TRBV7-7 and J is TRBJ2-1, with 10 bases that match TRBD2. The CDR3 extends over 16 amino acids. Trimming removed 5 bases from V and 6 bases from J; junction bases left unmatched: 10. Germline loops: CDR1 SSHAT, CDR2 FNYEAQ (reference sequence). The DNA of the CDR3 is TGTGCCAGCAGCAAAGAGGTAGCGGGAGGTTCCAATGAGCAGTTCTTC. Its protein is CASSKEVAGGSNEQFF.